The 19 T cell receptor beta chains below all came from one sample that was sequenced in a study of T cells in Graves' hyperthyroidism and ophthalmopathy. The CDR3 regions of TCR beta were amplified from RNA transcripts. First-round RT-PCR with HTBI primers amplified the TCR CDR3 region. One entry per CDR3 protein, called by TCRdb with MiXCR from the multiplex PCR reads. The data contain 490,000 or so distinct CDR3 sequences, approximately 22% of them seen just once; the ten biggest clones take up approximately 49%. Input material: blood. All receptors derive from a woman between 65 and 79 years old with Graves' ophthalmopathy.

This clonotype has more than one count but fewer than ten. The chain combines TRBV6-2 or TRBV6-3 with TRBJ2-3; the D gene could be TRBD1 or TRBD2 (6 bases each). The V and J ends lost 2 bases and 4 bases respectively, with 13 bases between them. CDR1 MNHEY and CDR2 SVGEGT come from the germline V gene. This CDR3 region has 15 residues. The CDR3 coding sequence is TGTGCCAGCAGTTACCGGCTCGGGGGCGCAGATACGCAGTATTTT. Translated: CASSYRLGGADTQYF.

Many counts were recorded for this clonotype. The gene calls are TRBV5-1 and TRBJ2-1; D is uncertain. Germline CDR1 SGHRS, CDR2 YFSETQ. The V end lost 1 base, the J end lost 7 bases, and 9 bases lay between the germline ends. This CDR3 comprises 13 residues. Here the CDR3 reads CASSLSPGNEQFF. Here the CDR3 DNA reads TGCGCCAGCAGCTTGAGCCCTGGGAATGAGCAGTTCTTC. Together with reference TRBV5-1 and TRBJ2-1, the CDR3 gives the full variable domain: KAGVTQTPRYLIKTRGQQVTLSCSPISGHRSVSWYQQTPGQGLQFLFEYFSETQRNKGNFPGRFSGRQFSNSRSEMNVSTLELGDSALYLCASSLSPGNEQFFGPGTRLTVL.

The gene calls are TRBV12-3 or TRBV12-4 and TRBJ2-5; possible D gene TRBD2, 7 bases. This CDR3 has 13 residues. Trimming took 7 bases from V and 7 from J, leaving 16 bases between them. CDR3 loop: CASNLGGVRTQYF. The CDR3 DNA follows: TGTGCCAGCAATCTAGGGGGGGTAAGGACCCAGTACTTC.

V is TRBV5-8 and J is TRBJ2-3; D is possibly TRBD1 or TRBD2 (6 bases each). There are 15 residues in the CDR3. The V gene's germline CDR1 is SGHTS and CDR2 YDEGEE. V was trimmed by 4 bases and J by 5 bases, leaving 17 bases between them. CDR3 sequence (DNA): TGTGCCAGCAGCAAAAACCAGGGGAGGAAAGATACGCAGTATTTT. Protein product: CASSKNQGRKDTQYF.

The chain employs TRBV12-3 or TRBV12-4 and TRBJ2-5; the D gene could be TRBD1 or TRBD2 (7 bases each). V was pared by 2 bases and J by 1 base, with 11 bases between. The CDR3 runs to 15 residues. DNA for the CDR3: TGTGCCAGCAGTTTACAGGGGGGGGTCCAAGAGACCCAGTACTTC. The encoded protein is CASSLQGGVQETQYF.

The rearrangement links TRBV9 to TRBJ2-5; TRBD2 is a possible D gene (6 bases). The germline CDR1 and CDR2 sequences are SGDLS and YYNGEE. This CDR3 is 15 amino acids long. V dropped 0 bases and J dropped 5 bases, with 14 bases sitting between them. CDR3 bases: TGTGCCAGCAGCGTAGGAAATATGGGGAGGGAGACCCAGTACTTC. It codes for CASSVGNMGRETQYF.

In this sample, this clonotype turned up a few times. The chain employs TRBV20-1 and TRBJ2-7; possibly TRBD1 for D (5 bases). V lost 5 bases and J 3 bases, leaving 11 bases between the germline ends. The CDR3 is made up of 12 amino acids. The germline gives CDR1 DFQATT, CDR2 SNEGSKA (reference sequence). The CDR3 nucleotides read TGCAGTGCTCCTCGGCAGGGCTACGAGCAGTACTTC. Protein product: CSAPRQGYEQYF.

In this sample, this clonotype turned up a few times. This chain joins TRBV20-1 and TRBJ2-3; a weak D match, TRBD2 (6 bases). Germline CDR1 is DFQATT and CDR2 is SNEGSKA (reference sequence). With 1 base removed from V and 4 bases from J, the gap between germline ends came to 18 bases. The CDR3 is 16 amino acids. This CDR3 reads CSARARLVLVSDTQYF. The CDR3 DNA reads TGCAGTGCTAGAGCAAGACTAGTCCTGGTTTCAGATACGCAGTATTTT.

This clonotype has a count of ten or more. The rearrangement joins TRBV3-1 to TRBJ1-4, with 8 bases matching TRBD1. Germline lookup yields CDR1 LGHDT and CDR2 YNNKEL (reference sequence). V was pared by 3 bases and J by 10 bases, with 7 bases of the junction left unmatched. The CDR3 runs to 14 residues. The CDR3 is CASSHRTGTGKLFF. The CDR3 nucleotides are TGTGCCAGCAGCCATCGGACAGGGACTGGAAAACTGTTTTTT.

The gene calls are TRBV5-6 and TRBJ1-2, with D perhaps TRBD1 (6 bases). CDR1 and CDR2 (germline): SGHDT, YYEEEE. The CDR3 totals 16 residues. Trimming removed 1 base from V and 10 bases from J, with 23 bases in between. CDR3 sequence reads: CASSLRIPRGARDYTF. The CDR3 DNA reads as TGTGCCAGCAGCTTGAGAATCCCAAGGGGGGCCCGGGACTACACCTTC. Based on the CDR3 plus reference TRBV5-6 and TRBJ1-2, the full variable domain is DAGVTQSPTHLIKTRGQQVTLRCSPKSGHDTVSWYQQALGQGPQFIFQYYEEEERQRGNFPDRFSGHQFPNYSSELNVNALLLGDSALYLCASSLRIPRGARDYTFGSGTRLTVV.

This clonotype was seen many times. The CDR3 nucleotides read TGTGCCAGCAGTTACATGTTGGGTTCCTACGAGCAGTACTTC. Protein: CASSYMLGSYEQYF. This chain links TRBV6-2 or TRBV6-3 with TRBJ2-7; D is unclear. This CDR3 is built from 14 residues. V dropped 2 bases and J dropped 1 base, with 9 bases sitting between them. CDR1 and CDR2 (germline): MNHEY, SVGEGT.

The chain carries TRBV10-2 and TRBJ1-5; possibly TRBD1 for D (6 bases). This CDR3 is built from 14 residues. Germline values: CDR1 WSHSY, CDR2 SAAADI. V lost 0 bases and J 7 bases, leaving 10 bases between the germline ends. The CDR3 reads CASSESKGGQPQHF. The CDR3 DNA is TGCGCCAGCAGTGAGTCGAAGGGGGGCCAGCCCCAGCATTTT.

For the CDR3, the DNA is TGCGCCAGCAGCTTCAATCAGGGGGAGCTGTTTTTT. This translates into CASSFNQGELFF. V is TRBV5-1 and J is TRBJ2-2; D remains unclear. The CDR3 contains 12 residues. Trimming stripped 2 bases from V and 8 bases from J, with 7 bases between. The germline gives CDR1 SGHRS, CDR2 YFSETQ.

This clonotype was seen a few times. The chain has TRBV11-3 and TRBJ2-7; 7 nucleotides line up with TRBD1. Germline CDR1 reads SGHNT; CDR2 reads YENEEA. CDR3 length: 14 residues. V lost 5 bases and J lost 4; bases outside the gene matches: 8. CDR3 DNA: TGTGCCAGCAGCCCAACGGGACAGAAGTACGAGCAGTACTTC. Its translation is CASSPTGQKYEQYF. Based on the CDR3 plus reference TRBV11-3 and TRBJ2-7, the full variable domain is EAGVVQSPRYKIIEKKQPVAFWCNPISGHNTLYWYLQNLGQGPELLIRYENEEAVDDSQLPKDRFSAERLKGVDSTLKIQPAELGDSAVYLCASSPTGQKYEQYFGPGTRLTVT.

Notes on this clonotype: One end of the junction fails to match germline, which may point to a read error. The chain joins TRBV10-3 to TRBJ2-1, with 10 bases that match TRBD2. The germline V gene encodes CDR1 ENHRY and CDR2 SYGVKD. The CDR3 has 18 amino acids. CDR3 protein: CAISEIEILAGQANGQFF. CDR3 bases: TGTGCCATCAGTGAGATCGAGATACTAGCGGGACAAGCCAATGGGCAGTTCTTC.

This clonotype came up many times. V usage is TRBV28 and J usage is TRBJ2-1; 7 nucleotides match TRBD2. Germline loops: CDR1 MDHEN, CDR2 SYDVKM. The CDR3 length is 16 residues. The ends lost 3 bases at V and 4 bases at J; junction bases unmatched: 9. CDR3 sequence (DNA): TGTGCCAGCAGTTTCGGCGGGAGCTCGGGTTACAATGAGCAGTTCTTC. Translating it yields CASSFGGSSGYNEQFF. Combining the CDR3 with reference TRBV28 and TRBJ2-1 gives the whole variable domain DVKVTQSSRYLVKRTGEKVFLECVQDMDHENMFWYRQDPGLGLRLIYFSYDVKMKEKGDIPEGYSVSREKKERFSLILESASTNQTSMYLCASSFGGSSGYNEQFFGPGTRLTVL.

This clonotype has only a few counts. This chain joins TRBV20-1 and TRBJ2-7; D possibly corresponds to TRBD2 (6 bases). The germline V and J ends were trimmed by 3 bases and 6 bases, with 12 bases remaining between them. The CDR3 runs to 12 residues. Looked up from germline, CDR1 is DFQATT and CDR2 is SNEGSKA (reference sequence). CDR3 amino acids: CSASSGASEQYF. The DNA of the CDR3 is TGCAGTGCTAGCTCGGGAGCTTCCGAGCAGTACTTC.

The V call is TRBV6-1, the J call TRBJ1-6; D is unclear. Trimming took 3 bases from V and 3 from J, leaving 12 bases between them. CDR3 length: 16 amino acids. Germline V gene sequence: CDR1 MNHNS, CDR2 SASEGT. The CDR3 spells CASSDRGRGYNSPLHF. In nucleotides, the CDR3 is TGTGCCAGCAGTGATCGTGGACGGGGCTATAATTCACCCCTCCACTTT.

As for this clonotype: This could be a read error, since a much larger clone is one nucleotide away. DNA for the CDR3: TGTGCCAGCAGTTACTTGAGTCCCGGGACAGAAGATTTCTTT. Amino acid sequence: CASSYLSPGTEDFF. This chain joins TRBV6-2 or TRBV6-3 and TRBJ1-1, with TRBD1 matching 7 bases. Germline V gene sequence: CDR1 MNHEY, CDR2 SVGEGT. This CDR3 region has 14 residues.